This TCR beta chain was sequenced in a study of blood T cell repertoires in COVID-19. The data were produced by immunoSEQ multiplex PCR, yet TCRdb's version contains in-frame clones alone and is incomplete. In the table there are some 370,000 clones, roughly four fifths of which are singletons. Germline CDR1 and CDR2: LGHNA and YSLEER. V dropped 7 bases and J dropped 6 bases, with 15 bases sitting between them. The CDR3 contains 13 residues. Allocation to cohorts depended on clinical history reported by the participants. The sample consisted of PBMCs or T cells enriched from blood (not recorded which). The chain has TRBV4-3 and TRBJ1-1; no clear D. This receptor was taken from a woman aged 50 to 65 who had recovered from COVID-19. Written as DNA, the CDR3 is TGCGCCAGCACCTCCTTAAACGCGGCTGAAGCTTTCTTT. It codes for CASTSLNAAEAFF.